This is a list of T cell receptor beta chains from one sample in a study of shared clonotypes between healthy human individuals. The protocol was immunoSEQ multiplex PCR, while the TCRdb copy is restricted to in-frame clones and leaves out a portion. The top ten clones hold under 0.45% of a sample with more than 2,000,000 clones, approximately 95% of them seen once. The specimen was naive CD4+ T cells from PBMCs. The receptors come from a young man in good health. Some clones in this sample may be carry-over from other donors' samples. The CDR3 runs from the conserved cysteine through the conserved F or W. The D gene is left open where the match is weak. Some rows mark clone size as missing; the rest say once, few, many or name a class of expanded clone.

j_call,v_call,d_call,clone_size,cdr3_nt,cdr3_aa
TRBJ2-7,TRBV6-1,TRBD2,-,TGTGCCAGCAGTGATGGGGGGAGGGCCGCCAGCGAGCAGTACTTC,CASSDGGRAASEQYF
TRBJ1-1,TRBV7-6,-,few,TGTGCCAGCAGCTCTAGTTGGGGGCAGATCTTGAACACTGAAGCTTTCTTT,CASSSSWGQILNTEAFF
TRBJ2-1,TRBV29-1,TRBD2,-,TGCAGCGTTGAAGGCCTAGCGGGATCCTACAATGAGCAGTTCTTC,CSVEGLAGSYNEQFF
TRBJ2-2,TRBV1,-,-,TGCACCAGCAGCCAAAGGCAGGGGGCGAACAGCTTGTTTTTT,CTSSQRQGANSLFF
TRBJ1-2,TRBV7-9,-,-,TGTGCCAGCAGCTTAGGCGGCTATGGCTACACCTTC,CASSLGGYGYTF
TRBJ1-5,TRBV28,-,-,TGTGCCAGCAGCCTTCCTAGCAATCAGCCCCAGCATTTT,CASSLPSNQPQHF
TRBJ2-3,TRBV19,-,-,TGTGCCGGCCCGGGGACCCCCACAGATACGCAGTATTTT,CAGPGTPTDTQYF
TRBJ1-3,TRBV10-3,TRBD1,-,TGTGCCATCAGTGAGTCGACAGGGGGAGGTGGAAACACCATATATTTT,CAISESTGGGGNTIYF
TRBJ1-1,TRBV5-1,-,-,TGCGCCAGCAGCCCCGGAGGGGTCACGAACACTGAAGCTTTCTTT,CASSPGGVTNTEAFF
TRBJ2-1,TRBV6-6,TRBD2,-,TGTGCCAGCAGTACCACTTGGACTAGGGGTAACAATGAGCAGTTCTTC,CASSTTWTRGNNEQFF
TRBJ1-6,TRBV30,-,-,TGTGCCTGGAGAACAGCCCTAGGGGGTTCACCCCTCCACTTT,CAWRTALGGSPLHF
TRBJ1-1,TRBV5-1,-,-,TGCGCCAGCAGCTTGGCCGGGGCAGCTGAAGCTTTCTTT,CASSLAGAAEAFF
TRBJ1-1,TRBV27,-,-,TGTGCCAGCAGTTTGATTTCGGGGGAGGGAGCTTTCTTT,CASSLISGEGAFF
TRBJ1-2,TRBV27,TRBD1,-,TGTGCCAGCAGTTTCGAAGGGGCAGGGGGTGGCTACACCTTC,CASSFEGAGGGYTF
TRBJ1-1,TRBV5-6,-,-,TGTGCCAGCAGCTTATCAGGGGAGACTGCTTTCTTT,CASSLSGETAFF
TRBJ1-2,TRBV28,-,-,TGTGCCAGCAGTTTTGACACTCGTGGCTACACCTTC,CASSFDTRGYTF
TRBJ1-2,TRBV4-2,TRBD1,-,TGTGCCAGCAGCCGAGACAGGGGGCAATTTGGAGGCTACACCTTC,CASSRDRGQFGGYTF
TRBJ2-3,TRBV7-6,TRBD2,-,TGTGCCAGCAGCTCTCCGGGACTAGCGGGACCCCTAATCACCACAGATACGCAGTATTTT,CASSSPGLAGPLITTDTQYF
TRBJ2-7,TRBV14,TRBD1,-,TGTGCCAGCAGCCAAGCTTTCGGGACAGGGGGGCACGAGCAGTACTTC,CASSQAFGTGGHEQYF
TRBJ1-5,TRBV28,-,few,TGTGCCAGCAGTACACAAGGAAAACCCCAGCATTTT,CASSTQGKPQHF
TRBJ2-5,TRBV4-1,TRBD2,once,TGCGCCAGCAGCCAAGCGACTAGCGGACAAGAGACCCAGTACTTC,CASSQATSGQETQYF
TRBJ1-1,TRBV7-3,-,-,TGTGCCAGCAGCTTACAAGCGAACACTGAAGCTTTCTTT,CASSLQANTEAFF